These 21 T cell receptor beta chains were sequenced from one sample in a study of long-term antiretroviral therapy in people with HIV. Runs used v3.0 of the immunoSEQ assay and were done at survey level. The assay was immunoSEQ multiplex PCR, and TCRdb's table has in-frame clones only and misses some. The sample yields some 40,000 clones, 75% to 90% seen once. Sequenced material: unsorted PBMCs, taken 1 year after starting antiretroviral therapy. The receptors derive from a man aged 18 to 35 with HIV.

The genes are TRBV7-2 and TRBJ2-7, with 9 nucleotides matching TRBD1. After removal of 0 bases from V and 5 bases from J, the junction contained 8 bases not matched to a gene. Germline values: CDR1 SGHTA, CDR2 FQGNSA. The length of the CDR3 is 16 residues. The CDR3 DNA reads TGTGCCAGCAGCTTAGCACAGGGGGCGGGAATGGACGAGCAGTACTTC. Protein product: CASSLAQGAGMDEQYF.

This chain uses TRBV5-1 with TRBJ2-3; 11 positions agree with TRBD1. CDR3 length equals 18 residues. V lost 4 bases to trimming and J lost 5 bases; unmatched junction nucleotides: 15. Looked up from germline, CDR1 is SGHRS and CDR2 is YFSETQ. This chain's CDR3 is CASSRSPPGTGGEDTQYF. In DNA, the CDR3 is TGCGCCAGCAGCCGTTCCCCCCCCGGGACAGGGGGGGAAGATACGCAGTATTTT.

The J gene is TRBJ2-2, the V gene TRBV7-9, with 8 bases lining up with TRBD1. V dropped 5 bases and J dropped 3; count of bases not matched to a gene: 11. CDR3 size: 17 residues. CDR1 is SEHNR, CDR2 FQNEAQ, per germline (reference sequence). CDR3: CASSHSDRGRDTGELFF. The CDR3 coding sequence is TGTGCCAGCAGCCATTCAGACAGGGGAAGGGACACCGGGGAGCTGTTTTTT.

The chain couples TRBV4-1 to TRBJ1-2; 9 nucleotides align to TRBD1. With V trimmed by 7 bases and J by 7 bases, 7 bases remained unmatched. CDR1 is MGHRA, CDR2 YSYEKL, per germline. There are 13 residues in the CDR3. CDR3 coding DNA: TGCGCCAGCACCGACAGGGGGATAGTTGGCTACACCTTC. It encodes CASTDRGIVGYTF.

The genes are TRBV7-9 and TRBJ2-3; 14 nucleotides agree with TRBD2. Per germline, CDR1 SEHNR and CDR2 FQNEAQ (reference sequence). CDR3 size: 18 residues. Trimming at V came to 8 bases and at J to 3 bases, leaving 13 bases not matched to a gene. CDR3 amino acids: CASLLTSGRAKETDTQYF. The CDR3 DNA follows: TGTGCCAGCCTCCTGACTAGCGGGAGGGCCAAGGAGACAGATACGCAGTATTTT.

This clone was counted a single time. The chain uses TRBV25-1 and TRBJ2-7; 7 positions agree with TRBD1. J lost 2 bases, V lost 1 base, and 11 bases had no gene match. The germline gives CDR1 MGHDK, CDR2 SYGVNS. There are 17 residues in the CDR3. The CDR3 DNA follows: TGTGCCAGCAGTGAATCCATCACCGGGACAGAAACCTACGAGCAGTACTTC. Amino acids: CASSESITGTETYEQYF.

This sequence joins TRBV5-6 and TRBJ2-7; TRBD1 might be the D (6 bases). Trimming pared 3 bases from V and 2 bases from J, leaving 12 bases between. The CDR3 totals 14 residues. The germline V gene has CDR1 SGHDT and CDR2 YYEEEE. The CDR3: CASSWDTETYEQYF. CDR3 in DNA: TGTGCCAGCAGCTGGGACACCGAAACCTACGAGCAGTACTTC.

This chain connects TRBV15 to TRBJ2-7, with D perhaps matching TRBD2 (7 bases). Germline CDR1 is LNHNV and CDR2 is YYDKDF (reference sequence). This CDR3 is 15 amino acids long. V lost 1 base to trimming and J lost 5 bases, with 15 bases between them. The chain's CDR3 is CATSRGRGGAHEQYF. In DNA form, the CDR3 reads TGTGCCACCAGCAGAGGCCGAGGGGGGGCACACGAGCAGTACTTC.

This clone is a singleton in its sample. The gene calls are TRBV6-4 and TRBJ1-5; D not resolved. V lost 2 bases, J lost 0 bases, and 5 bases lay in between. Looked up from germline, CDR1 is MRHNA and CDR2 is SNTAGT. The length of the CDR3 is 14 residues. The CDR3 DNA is TGTGCCAGCAGTGACAGGAGTAGCAATCAGCCCCAGCATTTT. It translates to CASSDRSSNQPQHF.

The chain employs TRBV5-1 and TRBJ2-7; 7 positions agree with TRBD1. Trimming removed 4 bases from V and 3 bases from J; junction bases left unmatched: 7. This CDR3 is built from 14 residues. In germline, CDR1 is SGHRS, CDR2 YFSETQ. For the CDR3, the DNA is TGCGCCAGCAGCCTTGACAGGGATAGCTACGAGCAGTACTTC. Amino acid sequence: CASSLDRDSYEQYF.

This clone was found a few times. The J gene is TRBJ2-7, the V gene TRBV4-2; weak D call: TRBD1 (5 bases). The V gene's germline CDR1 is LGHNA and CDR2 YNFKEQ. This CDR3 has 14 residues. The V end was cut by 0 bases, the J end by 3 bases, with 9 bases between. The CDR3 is CASSQDPGNYEQYF. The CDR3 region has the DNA TGTGCCAGCAGCCAAGATCCAGGGAACTACGAGCAGTACTTC.

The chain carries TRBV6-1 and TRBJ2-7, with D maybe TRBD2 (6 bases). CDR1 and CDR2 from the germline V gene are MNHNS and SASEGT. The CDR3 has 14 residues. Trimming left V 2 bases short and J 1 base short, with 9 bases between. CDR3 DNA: TGTGCCAGCAGTGAACGGGAGTTTTCCTACGAGCAGTACTTC. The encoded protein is CASSEREFSYEQYF.

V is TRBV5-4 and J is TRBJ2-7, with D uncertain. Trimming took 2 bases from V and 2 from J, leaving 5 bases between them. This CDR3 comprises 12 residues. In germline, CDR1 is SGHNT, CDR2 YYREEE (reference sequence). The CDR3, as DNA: TGTGCCAGCAGCTTAGGAGCCTACGAGCAGTACTTC. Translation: CASSLGAYEQYF. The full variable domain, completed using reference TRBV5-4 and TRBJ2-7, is ETGVTQSPTHLIKTRGQQVTLRCSSQSGHNTVSWYQQALGQGPQFIFQYYREEENGRGNFPPRFSGLQFPNYSSELNVNALELDDSALYLCASSLGAYEQYFGPGTRLTVT.

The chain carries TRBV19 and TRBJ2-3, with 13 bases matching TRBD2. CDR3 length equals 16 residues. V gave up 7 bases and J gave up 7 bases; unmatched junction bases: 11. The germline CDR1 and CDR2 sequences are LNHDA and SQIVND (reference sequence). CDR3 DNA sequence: TGTGCCAGTACCTCCGGGACTAGCGGGGAAGGAAATACGCAGTATTTT. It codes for CASTSGTSGEGNTQYF. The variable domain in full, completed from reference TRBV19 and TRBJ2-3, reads DGGITQSPKYLFRKEGQNVTLSCEQNLNHDAMYWYRQDPGQGLRLIYYSQIVNDFQKGDIAEGYSVSREKKESFPLTVTSAQKNPTAFYLCASTSGTSGEGNTQYFGPGTRLTVL.

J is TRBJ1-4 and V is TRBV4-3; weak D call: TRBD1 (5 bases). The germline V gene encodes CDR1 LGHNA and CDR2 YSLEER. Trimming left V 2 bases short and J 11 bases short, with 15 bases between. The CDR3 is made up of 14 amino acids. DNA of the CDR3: TGCGCCAGCAGCCAAAGGAGACAGTGGGACAAACTGTTTTTT. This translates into CASSQRRQWDKLFF.

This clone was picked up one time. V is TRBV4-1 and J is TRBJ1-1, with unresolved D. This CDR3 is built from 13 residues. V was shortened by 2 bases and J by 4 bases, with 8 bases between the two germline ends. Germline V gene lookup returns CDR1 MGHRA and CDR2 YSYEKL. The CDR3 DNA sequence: TGCGCCAGCAGCCAACTAGGAACCACTGAAGCTTTCTTT. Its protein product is CASSQLGTTEAFF.

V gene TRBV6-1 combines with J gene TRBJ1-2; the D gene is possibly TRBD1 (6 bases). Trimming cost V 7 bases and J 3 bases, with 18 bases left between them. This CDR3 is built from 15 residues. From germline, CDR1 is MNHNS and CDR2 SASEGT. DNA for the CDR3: TGTGCCAGCAATTTCTTGGACAGTCCCTACTATGGCTACACCTTC. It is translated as CASNFLDSPYYGYTF.

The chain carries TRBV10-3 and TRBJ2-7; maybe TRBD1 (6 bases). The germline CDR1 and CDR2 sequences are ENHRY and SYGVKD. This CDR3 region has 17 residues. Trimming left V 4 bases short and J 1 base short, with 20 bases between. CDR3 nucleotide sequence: TGTGCCATCAGTGTGTTCAGTCAGGGAAGGGGGTCCTACGAGCAGTACTTC. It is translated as CAISVFSQGRGSYEQYF.

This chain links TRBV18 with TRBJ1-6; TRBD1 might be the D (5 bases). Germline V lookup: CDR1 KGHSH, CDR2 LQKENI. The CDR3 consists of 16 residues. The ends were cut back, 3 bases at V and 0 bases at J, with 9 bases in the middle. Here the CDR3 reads CASSPVDSSYNSPLHF. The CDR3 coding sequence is TGTGCCAGCTCACCCGTAGACAGCTCCTATAATTCACCCCTCCACTTT. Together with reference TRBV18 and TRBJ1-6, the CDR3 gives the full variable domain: NAGVMQNPRHLVRRRGQEARLRCSPMKGHSHVYWYRQLPEEGLKFMVYLQKENIIDESGMPKERFSAEFPKEGPSILRIQQVVRGDSAAYFCASSPVDSSYNSPLHFGNGTRLTVT.

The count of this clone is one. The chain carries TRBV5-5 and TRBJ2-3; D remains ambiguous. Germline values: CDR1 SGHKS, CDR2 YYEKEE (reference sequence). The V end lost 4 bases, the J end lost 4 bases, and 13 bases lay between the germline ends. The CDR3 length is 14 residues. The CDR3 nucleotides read TGTGCCAGCAGCCTATCTTCCCGGGCAGATACGCAGTATTTT. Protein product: CASSLSSRADTQYF.

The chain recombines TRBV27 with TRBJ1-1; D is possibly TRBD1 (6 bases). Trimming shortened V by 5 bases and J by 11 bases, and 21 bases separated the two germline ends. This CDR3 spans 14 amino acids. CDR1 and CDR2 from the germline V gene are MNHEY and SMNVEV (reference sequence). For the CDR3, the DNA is TGTGCCAGCAGTGATGCCCAGGGGAGATCGGAGGCTTTCTTT. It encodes CASSDAQGRSEAFF.